These 8 T cell receptor beta chains came from one sample sequenced in a study of Ad26.COV2.S vaccination and SARS-CoV-2 variants. Treatment indicated: around 19 received Ad26.COV2.S at low or high dose, single or two shots; 5 received placebo; per-sample allocation not given. Specimens were obtained on day 63 following the first vaccine or placebo injection. The method was immunoSEQ multiplex PCR; TCRdb's version includes in-frame clones alone and lacks a portion of them. The table shows fewer than 500,000 clones, with about nine tenths occurring only once. The input for sequencing was peripheral blood, taken in a trial of Ad26.COV2.S vaccine versus placebo. Receptor source: a person between 18 and 59 years old who received the Ad26.COV2.S COVID-19 vaccine or a placebo.

This clone was observed a single time. This chain links TRBV7-9 with TRBJ2-1, with 7 bases fitting TRBD2. Germline trimming cut 2 bases from V and 4 bases from J; bases unmatched to any gene: 2. This CDR3 contains 14 residues. CDR1 and CDR2 from the germline V gene are SEHNR and FQNEAQ (reference sequence). The chain's CDR3 is CASSLTSEYNEQFF. The CDR3 DNA sequence: TGTGCCAGCAGCTTAACTAGCGAATACAATGAGCAGTTCTTC.

The chain employs TRBV6-1 and TRBJ2-3, with 7 nucleotides matching TRBD2. V dropped 1 base and J dropped 2; count of bases not matched to a gene: 3. There are 15 residues in the CDR3. Germline V gene data show CDR1 as MNHNS and CDR2 as SASEGT. For the CDR3, the DNA is TGTGCCAGCAGTGAAGAGGGAGGGCCCACAGATACGCAGTATTTT. Its protein is CASSEEGGPTDTQYF.

V is TRBV5-5 and J is TRBJ2-3; TRBD1 agrees at 7 bases. Germline loops: CDR1 SGHKS, CDR2 YYEKEE (reference sequence). Germline trimming cut 3 bases from V and 4 bases from J; bases unmatched to any gene: 8. CDR3 size: 15 residues. The CDR3 bases are TGTGCCAGCAGCTCGACAGGGTCCACTTCAGATACGCAGTATTTT. This sequence encodes CASSSTGSTSDTQYF.

The chain employs TRBV29-1 and TRBJ2-5; 9 nucleotides align to TRBD2. Germline V gene lookup returns CDR1 SQVTM and CDR2 ANQGSEA. The J segment lost 6 bases and the V segment lost 6 bases, leaving 5 bases of the junction unmatched. This CDR3 is built from 12 residues. CDR3 DNA: TGCAGCGTCAATAGCGGGAGAAAGACCCAGTACTTC. The encoded protein is CSVNSGRKTQYF.

V gene TRBV28 combines with J gene TRBJ1-1, with a tentative D call TRBD1 (5 bases). This CDR3 comprises 14 residues. The germline V gene has CDR1 MDHEN and CDR2 SYDVKM. Trimming left V 1 base short and J 6 bases short, with 12 bases between. The CDR3 sequence is CASSLYSGGAEAFF. The CDR3 DNA reads as TGTGCCAGCAGTTTATATTCTGGGGGTGCTGAAGCTTTCTTT.

The gene calls are TRBV18 and TRBJ2-4; D unresolved. The CDR3 contains 15 residues. Germline CDR1 and CDR2: KGHSH and LQKENI. The V and J ends lost 0 bases and 0 bases respectively, with 6 bases between them. The CDR3 spells CASSPPSLAKNIQYF. The CDR3 nucleotides are TGTGCCAGCTCACCACCGTCACTAGCCAAAAACATTCAGTACTTC.

The chain has TRBV5-1 and TRBJ2-7; 8 bases line up with TRBD1. The CDR3 runs to 15 residues. The germline CDR1 and CDR2 sequences are SGHRS and YFSETQ. V lost 4 bases and J lost 6; bases outside the gene matches: 12. CDR3 DNA: TGCGCCAGCAGCACGGGACAGGTTGACCTACCCGAGCAGTACTTC. Protein: CASSTGQVDLPEQYF.

CDR3 residues: CASSPGQNYGYTF. The CDR3 region has the DNA TGTGCCAGCAGCCCCGGACAGAACTATGGCTACACCTTC. The chain has TRBV7-9 and TRBJ1-2; tentative D call: TRBD1 (6 bases). This CDR3 is built from 13 residues. V was shortened by 5 bases and J by 2 bases, with 9 bases between the two germline ends. Per germline, CDR1 SEHNR and CDR2 FQNEAQ (reference sequence).